Below, one T cell receptor (beta chain) is given with its context. It was during active infection that Seattle patients were enrolled and then longitudinally followed. These data are taken from a study of blood T cell repertoires in COVID-19. About the study: Both acute and convalescent COVID-19 samples were obtained from the United States, Italy and Spain. The cDNA or gDNA used as material had been derived from T cells, B-cell-depleted T cells, or PBMCs.

Original handling: Amplification of reference gene primers was used by the study to estimate nucleated cell counts. Using immunoSEQ multiplex PCR, the repertoire was profiled, and TCRdb retains in-frame clones only, with some absent. V, J and clone size reflect that table, while D and trimming were determined from the DNA. Of 90,000 to 100,000 clones in the sample, about 89% are singletons; the top ten hold approximately 2.6%. Sequencing was done on a sample of peripheral blood. This receptor was obtained from a man aged 45 to 65 with COVID-19, enrolled during active disease.

The CDR3 sequence: CASTQGGNSPLHF. CDR3 DNA sequence: TGTGCCAGCACCCAGGGTGGAAATTCACCCCTCCACTTT. The chain uses TRBV28 and TRBJ1-6; TRBD1 might be the D (5 bases). CDR3 length: 13 residues. Trimming shortened V by 7 bases and J by 7 bases, and 11 bases separated the two germline ends. Germline-derived CDR1 and CDR2 are MDHEN and SYDVKM.